Below, 21 T cell receptor beta chains from the same sample are listed, as sequenced in a study of T cell responses to AZD1222 COVID-19 vaccine listed by TCRdb under 2021. The intended sense of this specimen's time point label: baseline before first vaccination. Library preparation was by the immunoSEQ multiplex PCR assay. As stored in TCRdb, this immuneACCESS dataset retains in-frame rearrangements with V and J assigned. A fraction of the clones does not appear; measured against another copy, unresolved V genes explain less than half of the discrepancy, and the remainder lacks a known reason. The sample has 110,000 or so clones on record, around 90% of them singletons. The top ten clonotypes cover 4% to 6% of the sample. Sequencing used peripheral blood, obtained on day 0 of AZD1222 vaccination. The receptors here all came from an adult in good health.

This CDR3 is CASSQAAPGPAEAFF. The CDR3 DNA sequence: TGTGCCAGCAGCCAAGCGGCACCAGGGCCCGCTGAAGCTTTCTTT. V gene TRBV3-1 (or the pseudogene TRBV3-2) combines with J gene TRBJ1-1, with a possible D match to TRBD1 (5 bases). This CDR3 spans 15 amino acids. The germline gives CDR1 LGHDT, CDR2 YNNKEL (reference sequence). V was cut by 1 base and J by 6 bases, with 15 bases left in between.

CDR3 residues: CASLTENTEAFF. The CDR3 bases are TGTGCCAGCCTGACAGAGAACACTGAAGCTTTCTTT. This chain links TRBV28 with TRBJ1-1; tentative D call: TRBD1 (5 bases). V was trimmed by 8 bases and J by 1 base, leaving 8 bases between them. The CDR3 spans 12 residues. The V gene's germline CDR1 is MDHEN and CDR2 SYDVKM.

The V and J genes are TRBV6-1 and TRBJ1-2; D is unclear. V lost 2 bases to trimming and J lost 2 bases, with 6 bases between them. Germline assignment: CDR1 MNHNS and CDR2 SASEGT. The CDR3 sequence is 13 residues long. The CDR3 sequence: CASSESDNYGYTF. The CDR3 DNA sequence: TGTGCCAGCAGTGAATCGGACAACTATGGCTACACCTTC.

The chain has TRBV5-1 and TRBJ1-1, with D maybe TRBD1 (6 bases). CDR1 is SGHRS and CDR2 is YFSETQ in the germline V gene. The V end was cut by 3 bases, the J end by 0 bases, with 15 bases between. The CDR3 runs 16 residues. As DNA, the CDR3 is TGCGCCAGCAGCTCTGGGGCAGGGGCGTTGAACACTGAAGCTTTCTTT. Its translation is CASSSGAGALNTEAFF.

This chain connects TRBV27 to TRBJ1-2; TRBD1 matches at 7 bases. This CDR3 has 11 amino acids. With 8 bases clipped from V and 9 bases from J, the junction kept 6 bases outside the gene matches. Germline loops: CDR1 MNHEY, CDR2 SMNVEV (reference sequence). Written as DNA, the CDR3 is TGTGCCAGCCAGCAGGGGGGAAGCTACACCTTC. As protein: CASQQGGSYTF.

The genes are TRBV11-2 and TRBJ2-3, with 11 bases lining up with TRBD2. The CDR3 length is 17 residues. J gave up 4 bases and V 5 bases, and 11 bases lay outside the gene matches. Germline V lookup: CDR1 SGHAT, CDR2 FQNNGV. DNA of the CDR3: TGTGCCAGCAGCCGACAGCTAGCGGGGGGAGGCGCAGATACGCAGTATTTT. It specifies CASSRQLAGGGADTQYF.

The chain has TRBV19 and TRBJ1-4; D gene ambiguous. Germline-derived CDR1 and CDR2 are LNHDA and SQIVND (reference sequence). The CDR3 is 14 amino acids. The V gene lost 9 bases and the J gene lost 0 bases, with 11 bases spanning the gap. CDR3 coding DNA: TGTGCCAGCACCCGGGGTGCAACTAATGAAAAACTGTTTTTT. It codes for CASTRGATNEKLFF. Full variable domain (outside the CDR3, taken from reference TRBV19 and TRBJ1-4): DGGITQSPKYLFRKEGQNVTLSCEQNLNHDAMYWYRQDPGQGLRLIYYSQIVNDFQKGDIAEGYSVSREKKESFPLTVTSAQKNPTAFYLCASTRGATNEKLFFGSGTQLSVL.

This clone was recorded a few times. The chain has TRBV10-1 and TRBJ2-7; no firm D call. Germline CDR1 is WNHNN and CDR2 is SYGVQD (reference sequence). This CDR3 region has 17 residues. The ends were cut back, 0 bases at V and 4 bases at J, with 19 bases in the middle. CDR3 protein: CASSESGSSPTPYEQYF. The DNA of the CDR3 is TGCGCCAGCAGTGAGTCTGGCTCGTCCCCGACACCATACGAGCAGTACTTC.

This sequence joins TRBV28 and TRBJ2-7; the D gene is possibly TRBD2 (6 bases). V gave up 7 bases and J gave up 0 bases, with 13 bases separating them. The CDR3 contains 14 residues. The V gene's germline CDR1 is MDHEN and CDR2 SYDVKM. The CDR3 loop is CASTVWRDSYEQYF. The CDR3 bases are TGTGCCAGCACGGTGTGGCGGGACTCCTACGAGCAGTACTTC.

The rearrangement uses TRBV11-2 and TRBJ2-1; no clear D. Trimming took off 0 bases at V and 10 bases at J, with 7 bases between the two ends. The CDR3 covers 12 residues. Germline CDR1 SGHAT, CDR2 FQNNGV. CDR3 region: CASSLDRAEQFF. CDR3 bases: TGTGCCAGCAGCTTAGATCGGGCAGAGCAGTTCTTC. The whole variable domain, remainder taken from reference TRBV11-2 and TRBJ2-1, is EAGVAQSPRYKIIEKRQSVAFWCNPISGHATLYWYQQILGQGPKLLIQFQNNGVVDDSQLPKDRFSAERLKGVDSTLKIQPAKLEDSAVYLCASSLDRAEQFFGPGTRLTVL.

The V gene is TRBV10-2, the J gene TRBJ2-1; D is ambiguous. Germline CDR1 is WSHSY and CDR2 is SAAADI. Trimming took 6 bases from V and 3 from J, leaving 18 bases between them. The CDR3 is 16 residues long. CDR3 sequence reads: CASSARTRSFYNEQFF. CDR3 DNA sequence: TGCGCCAGCAGCGCTCGGACCCGGAGCTTCTACAATGAGCAGTTCTTC.

This clone was recorded once. This chain joins TRBV7-2 and TRBJ1-1, with 7 bases fitting TRBD1. Germline V CDR1 and CDR2: SGHTA, FQGNSA. This CDR3 region has 14 residues. J lost 5 bases, V lost 2 bases, and 5 bases had no gene match. The CDR3 loop reads CASSLKGGLTEAFF. The DNA for the CDR3 is TGTGCCAGCAGCTTAAAAGGGGGCTTAACTGAAGCTTTCTTT.

The V gene is TRBV12-2, the J gene TRBJ2-4; the D call in the table, TRBD1, was not verified against the DNA. TRBV12-2 is termed a pseudogene. The CDR3 length is 16 residues. Here the CDR3 reads CANHGIYSGAKNIQYF. Written as DNA, the CDR3 is TGTGCAAACCACGGTATTTATTCAGGAGCCAAAAACATTCAGTACTTC.

This chain joins TRBV6-2 or TRBV6-3 and TRBJ2-2; 11 bases fit TRBD2. CDR1 and CDR2 (germline): MNHEY, SVGEGT. After removal of 2 bases from V and 4 bases from J, the junction contained 9 bases not matched to a gene. This CDR3 is 18 amino acids long. The CDR3 here is CASSYRSSGRAGTGELFF. The CDR3 nucleotides are TGTGCCAGCAGTTACAGGAGTAGCGGGAGGGCAGGCACCGGGGAGCTGTTTTTT.

This clone has a single count. The chain carries TRBV29-1 and TRBJ2-1, with 12 bases identical to TRBD2. V was clipped by 1 base and J by 3 bases; unmatched bases: 13. Germline-derived CDR1 and CDR2 are SQVTM and ANQGSEA. This CDR3 contains 19 residues. The CDR3 DNA reads as TGCAGCGTTGAAGGTGAAACCCTTGGGACTAGCGGGCGCTACAATGAGCAGTTCTTC. This translates into CSVEGETLGTSGRYNEQFF.

The J gene is TRBJ2-5, the V gene TRBV15, with D perhaps assigned TRBD1 or TRBD2 (6 bases each). The CDR3 spans 14 residues. Germline-derived CDR1 and CDR2 are LNHNV and YYDKDF (reference sequence). The germline V and J ends were trimmed by 4 bases and 7 bases, with 16 bases remaining between them. The CDR3 bases are TGTGCCACCAGCACACAAGGGGGGTATGGGACCCAGTACTTC. Protein product: CATSTQGGYGTQYF.

This clone was detected only once. This chain joins TRBV2 and TRBJ2-1; D assignment may be TRBD1 or TRBD2 (6 bases each). Germline V gives CDR1 SNHLY, CDR2 FYNNEI. This CDR3 is 15 amino acids long. Trimming stripped 6 bases from V and 2 bases from J, with 14 bases between. Here the CDR3 reads CASSREGGPYNEQFF. CDR3 coding DNA: TGTGCCAGCAGCCGAGAGGGGGGCCCCTACAATGAGCAGTTCTTC.

V usage is TRBV7-2 and J usage is TRBJ1-2; D not certain. Germline CDR1 SGHTA, CDR2 FQGNSA. The ends were cut back, 0 bases at V and 5 bases at J, with 7 bases in the middle. This CDR3 is built from 13 residues. CDR3 loop: CASSLAQSYGYTF. In DNA, the CDR3 is TGTGCCAGCAGCTTAGCACAATCATATGGCTACACCTTC.

The CDR3 sequence: CAWSGTSGTDTQYF. CDR3 nucleotide sequence: TGTGCCTGGAGTGGAACTAGCGGCACAGATACGCAGTATTTT. The chain couples TRBV30 to TRBJ2-3; TRBD2 matches 7 bases. The CDR3 is 14 residues long. Germline-derived CDR1 and CDR2 are GTSNPN and SVGIG (reference sequence). V was pared by 1 base and J by 1 base, with 2 bases of the junction left unmatched.

The gene calls are TRBV19 and TRBJ1-4; 8 bases align to TRBD1. The ends lost 3 bases at V and 8 bases at J; junction bases unmatched: 2. This CDR3 is built from 13 residues. Germline loops: CDR1 LNHDA, CDR2 SQIVND (reference sequence). CDR3 in amino acids: CASSIQGAEKLFF. For the CDR3, the DNA is TGTGCCAGTAGTATTCAGGGGGCGGAAAAACTGTTTTTT.

The chain has TRBV6-5 and TRBJ1-1; D is unclear. This CDR3 is built from 13 residues. Trimming cost V 7 bases and J 2 bases, with 11 bases left between them. CDR1 and CDR2 from the germline V gene are MNHEY and SVGAGI. The CDR3 here is CASTMDPNTEAFF. In DNA form, the CDR3 reads TGTGCCAGCACCATGGACCCTAACACTGAAGCTTTCTTT.